The 21 T cell receptor beta chains below come from one sample, sequenced in a study of identical twins. Using its own MiXCR run on the 5' RACE reads, TCRdb lists one record per CDR3 protein. The repertoire has about 260,000 distinct CDR3 sequences, approximately 7% of them found once; the top ten carry 3.5% to 4%. These data are also associated with another study on yellow fever vaccine responses in identical twins.

Sequences were obtained from memory (CD45RO+) T cells sorted from blood. These receptor sequences come from a woman aged 18-35 years in good health.

The sample holds a few counts of this clonotype. The CDR3 nucleotides read TGTGCCAGCAAGTGGGGAGGAGGGGCCATAAACACCGGGGAGCTGTTTTTT. Protein sequence: CASKWGGGAINTGELFF. This sequence joins TRBV6-1 and TRBJ2-2; possibly TRBD2 for D (6 bases). Germline V lookup: CDR1 MNHNS, CDR2 SASEGT. The germline V and J ends were trimmed by 7 bases and 2 bases, with 20 bases remaining between them. The CDR3 sequence is 17 residues long.

Of note for this clonotype: Possible read error: a much larger clone is one base away. V is TRBV12-3 or TRBV12-4 and J is TRBJ2-2, with TRBD1 as a possible D gene (5 bases). The germline V and J ends were trimmed by 3 bases and 6 bases, with 8 bases remaining between them. This CDR3 contains 13 residues. The CDR3 sequence is CASSFKGPGELFF. The DNA for the CDR3 is TGTGCCAGCAGTTTTAAGGGGCCCGGGGAGCTGTTTTTT.

This clonotype was detected many times. This chain connects TRBV7-9 to TRBJ1-5, with D maybe TRBD1 (5 bases). CDR1 and CDR2 (germline): SEHNR, FQNEAQ (reference sequence). Deletions cut 5 bases from V and 4 bases from J, with 12 bases between. CDR3 length equals 14 residues. The CDR3 here is CASSAGTDNQPQHF. The DNA of the CDR3 is TGTGCCAGCAGCGCTGGGACTGATAATCAGCCCCAGCATTTT.

This chain connects TRBV3-1 to TRBJ2-1; the match to TRBD2 covers 12 bases. The CDR3 has 17 residues. Germline V CDR1 and CDR2: LGHDT, YNNKEL (reference sequence). The DNA of the CDR3 is TGTACCTGCAGGACCGGGACTAGCGGGTTGCGACCCGGTGAGCAGTTCTTC. Its protein is CTCRTGTSGLRPGEQFF.

This clonotype was detected ten times or more. This CDR3 reads CASSPRGGTEAFF. CDR3 sequence (DNA): TGCGCCAGCAGCCCGCGGGGCGGCACTGAAGCTTTCTTT. The chain combines TRBV4-1 with TRBJ1-1; D is possibly TRBD1 (5 bases). The germline V gene encodes CDR1 MGHRA and CDR2 YSYEKL. This CDR3 is built from 13 residues. The ends were cut back, 4 bases at V and 4 bases at J, with 10 bases in the middle.

Many counts were recorded for this clonotype. The chain uses TRBV5-6 and TRBJ2-7; a possible D gene is TRBD2 (6 bases). Germline values: CDR1 SGHDT, CDR2 YYEEEE. The CDR3 is 13 residues long. Trimming shortened V by 6 bases and J by 6 bases, and 16 bases separated the two germline ends. The CDR3 coding sequence is TGTGCCAGCACCCTTGGAGGGAGTTTCGAGCAGTACGTC. It codes for CASTLGGSFEQYV.

This clonotype was recorded many times. The genes are TRBV5-1 and TRBJ2-1; 9 bases map to TRBD2. The V gene's germline CDR1 is SGHRS and CDR2 YFSETQ. Germline trimming cut 6 bases from V and 2 bases from J; bases unmatched to any gene: 6. The CDR3 covers 15 residues. Here the CDR3 DNA reads TGCGCCAGCACGAAGGCGGGGGGGCCCTACAATGAGCAGTTCTTC. The encoded protein is CASTKAGGPYNEQFF.

V gene TRBV18 combines with J gene TRBJ2-2, with TRBD1 matching 7 bases. The CDR3 has 13 residues. Germline trimming cut 4 bases from V and 7 bases from J; bases unmatched to any gene: 3. Looked up from germline, CDR1 is KGHSH and CDR2 is LQKENI. CDR3 DNA sequence: TGTGCCAGCTCACGACAGGGTGACGGGGAGCTGTTTTTT. Protein sequence: CASSRQGDGELFF.

The chain is built from TRBV13 and TRBJ1-1, with 8 bases fitting TRBD1. Germline V gene sequence: CDR1 PRHDT, CDR2 FYEKMQ (reference sequence). CDR3 size: 21 residues. With V trimmed by 2 bases and J by 3 bases, 23 bases remained unmatched. The CDR3, as DNA: TGTGCCAGCAGCTTATACGACAGGGGCGCAACCCCCATCGTCCGTGACACTGAAGCTTTCTTT. This sequence encodes CASSLYDRGATPIVRDTEAFF.

In this sample, this clonotype turned up a few times. The J gene is TRBJ1-4, the V gene TRBV18; TRBD1 aligns across 7 bases. This CDR3 is built from 14 residues. V was pared by 8 bases and J by 4 bases, with 7 bases of the junction left unmatched. Germline CDR1 and CDR2: KGHSH and LQKENI. In DNA form, the CDR3 reads TGTGCCAGCCATGGACAGGCTTATAATGAAAAACTGTTTTTT. This encodes CASHGQAYNEKLFF.

This clonotype has more than one count but fewer than ten. The chain employs TRBV2 and TRBJ2-6, with D unclear. CDR1 and CDR2 (germline): SNHLY, FYNNEI. The CDR3 consists of 14 residues. Trimming took off 6 bases at V and 3 bases at J, with 9 bases between the two ends. CDR3 amino acids: CASRLEFGANVLTF. CDR3 bases: TGTGCCAGCAGGCTGGAGTTTGGGGCCAACGTCCTGACTTTC.

This clonotype was observed a few times. The gene calls are TRBV2 and TRBJ2-5; 9 positions match TRBD2. CDR3 length equals 14 residues. Germline values: CDR1 SNHLY, CDR2 FYNNEI. With 4 bases clipped from V and 1 base from J, the junction kept 1 base outside the gene matches. This CDR3 reads CASSGGRAQETQYF. In DNA, the CDR3 is TGTGCCAGCAGTGGCGGGAGGGCCCAAGAGACCCAGTACTTC.

This clonotype has a handful of counts. DNA for the CDR3: TGCAGTGCTAAGGACTTTCTAATGGATACGCAGTATTTT. This encodes CSAKDFLMDTQYF. The chain recombines TRBV20-1 with TRBJ2-3; maybe TRBD2 (5 bases). Germline V CDR1 and CDR2: DFQATT, SNEGSKA (reference sequence). The CDR3 runs 13 residues. V was trimmed by 4 bases and J by 6 bases, leaving 14 bases between them.

The chain recombines TRBV7-8 with TRBJ1-4; TRBD1 is a possible D gene (5 bases). V gave up 0 bases and J gave up 8 bases, with 13 bases separating them. In germline, CDR1 is SGHVS, CDR2 FQNEAQ. The length of the CDR3 is 15 residues. In DNA, the CDR3 is TGTGCCAGCAGCTTAGCGGGGGGAGATCGAGAAAAACTGTTTTTT. Translation gives CASSLAGGDREKLFF.

The V gene is TRBV7-9, the J gene TRBJ2-7; unclear D gene. V was pared by 3 bases and J by 5 bases, with 11 bases between. The CDR3 is 13 residues long. Per the germline V gene, CDR1 is SEHNR and CDR2 is FQNEAQ (reference sequence). Here the CDR3 DNA reads TGTGCCAGCAGCTTGGCTAGAAGGAACGAGCAGTACTTC. It specifies CASSLARRNEQYF.

The chain recombines TRBV11-2 with TRBJ2-3, with D perhaps matching TRBD1 or TRBD2 (6 bases each). Germline CDR1 is SGHAT and CDR2 is FQNNGV. This CDR3 has 16 residues. V dropped 1 base and J dropped 0 bases, with 11 bases sitting between them. The DNA of the CDR3 is TGTGCCAGCAGCTTAGTCGGGGGCGGAAGCACAGATACGCAGTATTTT. This encodes CASSLVGGGSTDTQYF. The complete variable domain, with remaining parts taken from reference TRBV11-2 and TRBJ2-3, reads EAGVAQSPRYKIIEKRQSVAFWCNPISGHATLYWYQQILGQGPKLLIQFQNNGVVDDSQLPKDRFSAERLKGVDSTLKIQPAKLEDSAVYLCASSLVGGGSTDTQYFGPGTRLTVL.

This clonotype was counted ten times or more. The V and J genes are TRBV7-2 and TRBJ2-5; D ambiguous. Trimming pared 5 bases from V and 5 bases from J, leaving 12 bases between. The CDR3 consists of 13 residues. Germline-derived CDR1 and CDR2 are SGHTA and FQGNSA. The CDR3 loop is CASSPPGVETQYF. In DNA form, the CDR3 reads TGTGCCAGCAGCCCGCCCGGAGTGGAGACCCAGTACTTC.

This chain links TRBV5-1 with TRBJ2-2, with 11 bases aligning to TRBD1. Trimming removed 0 bases from V and 4 bases from J; junction bases left unmatched: 2. CDR1 and CDR2 from the germline V gene are SGHRS and YFSETQ. CDR3 length equals 16 residues. CDR3 nucleotides: TGCGCCAGCAGCTTGGGGACAGGGGGCGTCACCGGGGAGCTGTTTTTT. Its protein product is CASSLGTGGVTGELFF.

In this sample, this clonotype turned up many times. The chain employs TRBV6-2 or TRBV6-3 and TRBJ2-4; perhaps D is TRBD1 or TRBD2 (5 bases each). V gave up 8 bases and J gave up 0 bases, with 20 bases separating them. Germline V gene sequence: CDR1 MNHEY, CDR2 SVGEGT. The CDR3 sequence is 17 residues long. The CDR3 loop is CASRALRGPLAKNIQYF. CDR3 sequence (DNA): TGTGCCAGCCGAGCCCTCCGGGGACCCTTAGCCAAAAACATTCAGTACTTC.

CDR3 nucleotide sequence: TGTGCCAGCAGGTCTACCTATAGCCAAGAGACCCAGTACTTC. Protein: CASRSTYSQETQYF. V usage is TRBV6-1 and J usage is TRBJ2-5; D remains unclear. This CDR3 contains 14 residues. V shed 6 bases and J shed 1 base, with 12 bases lying between them. Germline CDR1 is MNHNS and CDR2 is SASEGT.

This clonotype was seen at least ten times. The genes are TRBV15 and TRBJ1-4, with a tentative D call TRBD1 (5 bases). Germline V CDR1 and CDR2: LNHNV, YYDKDF (reference sequence). Trimming left V 1 base short and J 7 bases short, with 22 bases between. The CDR3 contains 18 residues. CDR3 in DNA: TGTGCCACCAGCAGAGGCGCCGATTTTGACAGCCCTGGTGAAAAACTGTTTTTT. Its protein is CATSRGADFDSPGEKLFF.